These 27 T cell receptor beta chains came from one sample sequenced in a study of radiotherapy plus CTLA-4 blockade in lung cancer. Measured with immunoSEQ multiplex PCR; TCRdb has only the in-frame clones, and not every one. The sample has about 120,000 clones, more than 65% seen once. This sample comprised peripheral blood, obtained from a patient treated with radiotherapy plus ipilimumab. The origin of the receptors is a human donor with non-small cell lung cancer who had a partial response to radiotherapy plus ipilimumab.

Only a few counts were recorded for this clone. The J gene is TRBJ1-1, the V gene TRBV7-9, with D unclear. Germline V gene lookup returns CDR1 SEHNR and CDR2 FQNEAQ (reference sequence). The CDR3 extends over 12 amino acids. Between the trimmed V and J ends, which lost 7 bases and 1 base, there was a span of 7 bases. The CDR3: CASNWRNTEAFF. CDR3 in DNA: TGTGCCAGCAATTGGAGGAACACTGAAGCTTTCTTT. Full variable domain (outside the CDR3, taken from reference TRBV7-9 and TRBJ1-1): DTGVSQNPRHKITKRGQNVTFRCDPISEHNRLYWYRQTLGQGPEFLTYFQNEAQLEKSRLLSDRFSAERPKGSFSTLEIQRTEQGDSAMYLCASNWRNTEAFFGQGTRLTVV.

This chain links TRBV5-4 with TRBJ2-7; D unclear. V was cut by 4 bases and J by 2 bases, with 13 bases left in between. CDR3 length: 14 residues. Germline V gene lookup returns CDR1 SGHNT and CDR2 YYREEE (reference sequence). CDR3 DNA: TGTGCCAGCAGCCCTGGCGCGGTGGCCTACGAGCAGTACGTC. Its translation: CASSPGAVAYEQYV.

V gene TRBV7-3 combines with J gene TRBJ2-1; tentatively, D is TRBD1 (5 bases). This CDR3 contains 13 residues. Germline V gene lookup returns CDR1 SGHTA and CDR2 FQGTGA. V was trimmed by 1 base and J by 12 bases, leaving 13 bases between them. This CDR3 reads CASSLIRGRGQFF. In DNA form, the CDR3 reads TGTGCCAGCAGCTTAATCCGCGGAAGGGGGCAGTTCTTC.

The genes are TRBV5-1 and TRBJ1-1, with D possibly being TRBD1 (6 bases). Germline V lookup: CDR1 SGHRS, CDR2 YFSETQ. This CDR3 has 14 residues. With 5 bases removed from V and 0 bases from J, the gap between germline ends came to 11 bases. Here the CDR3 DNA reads TGCGCCAGCAGTAAGGGGGATTTGAACACTGAAGCTTTCTTT. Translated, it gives CASSKGDLNTEAFF. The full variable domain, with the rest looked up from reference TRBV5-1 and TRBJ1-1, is KAGVTQTPRYLIKTRGQQVTLSCSPISGHRSVSWYQQTPGQGLQFLFEYFSETQRNKGNFPGRFSGRQFSNSRSEMNVSTLELGDSALYLCASSKGDLNTEAFFGQGTRLTVV.

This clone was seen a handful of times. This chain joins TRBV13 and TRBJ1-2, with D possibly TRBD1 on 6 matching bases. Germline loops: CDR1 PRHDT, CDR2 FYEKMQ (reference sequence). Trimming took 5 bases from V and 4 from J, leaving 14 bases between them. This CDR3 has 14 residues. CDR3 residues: CASSPQGIGYGYTF. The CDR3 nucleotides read TGTGCCAGCAGCCCGCAGGGGATCGGCTATGGCTACACCTTC.

The CDR3 DNA follows: TGTGCCAGCTCACCTTACGGCGGGGCAGTCGGGGAGCTGTTTTTT. Amino acid sequence: CASSPYGGAVGELFF. V usage is TRBV18 and J usage is TRBJ2-2; possible D gene TRBD2, 6 bases. Germline values: CDR1 KGHSH, CDR2 LQKENI. The CDR3 sequence is 15 residues long. Trimming cost V 3 bases and J 7 bases, with 15 bases left between them.

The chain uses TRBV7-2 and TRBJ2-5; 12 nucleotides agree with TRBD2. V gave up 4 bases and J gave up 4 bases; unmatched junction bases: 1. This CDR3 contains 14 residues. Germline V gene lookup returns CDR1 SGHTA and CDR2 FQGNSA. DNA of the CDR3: TGTGCCAGCAGCTCGGGACTAGCGGGAGAGACCCAGTACTTC. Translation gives CASSSGLAGETQYF.

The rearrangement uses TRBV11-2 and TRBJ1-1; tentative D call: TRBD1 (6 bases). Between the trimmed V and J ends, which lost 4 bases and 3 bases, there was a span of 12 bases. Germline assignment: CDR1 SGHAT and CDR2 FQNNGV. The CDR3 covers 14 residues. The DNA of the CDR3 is TGTGCCAGCAGCTACACGGGGACATACACTGAAGCTTTCTTT. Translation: CASSYTGTYTEAFF.

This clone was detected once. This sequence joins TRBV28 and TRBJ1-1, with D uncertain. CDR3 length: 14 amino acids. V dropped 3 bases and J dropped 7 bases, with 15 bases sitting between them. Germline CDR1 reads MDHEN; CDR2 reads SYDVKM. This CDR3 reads CASSFPAGGFEAFF. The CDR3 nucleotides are TGTGCCAGCAGTTTCCCAGCAGGAGGTTTTGAAGCTTTCTTT.

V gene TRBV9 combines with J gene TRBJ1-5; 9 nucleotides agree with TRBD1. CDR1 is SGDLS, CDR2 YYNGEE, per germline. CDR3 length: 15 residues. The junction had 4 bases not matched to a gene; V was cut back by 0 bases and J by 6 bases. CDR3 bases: TGTGCCAGCAGCGTAGGGGGACAGGGCCCTCAGCCCCAGCATTTT. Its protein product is CASSVGGQGPQPQHF.

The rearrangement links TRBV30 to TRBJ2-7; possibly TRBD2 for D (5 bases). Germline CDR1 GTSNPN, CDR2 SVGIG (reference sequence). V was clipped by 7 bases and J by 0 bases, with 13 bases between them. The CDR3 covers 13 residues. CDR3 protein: CAFDGVLSYEQYF. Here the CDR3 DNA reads TGTGCCTTCGACGGGGTCCTCTCCTACGAGCAGTACTTC. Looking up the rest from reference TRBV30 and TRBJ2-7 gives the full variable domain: SQTIHQWPATLVQPVGSPLSLECTVEGTSNPNLYWYRQAAGRGLQLLFYSVGIGQISSEVPQNLSASRPQDRQFILSSKKLLLSDSGFYLCAFDGVLSYEQYFGPGTRLTVT.

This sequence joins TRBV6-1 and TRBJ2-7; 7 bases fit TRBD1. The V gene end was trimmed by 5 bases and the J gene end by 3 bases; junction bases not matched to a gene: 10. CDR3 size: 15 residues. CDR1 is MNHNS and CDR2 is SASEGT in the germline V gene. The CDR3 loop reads CASSTGQAISYEQYF. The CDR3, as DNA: TGTGCCAGCAGTACAGGACAGGCCATCAGCTACGAGCAGTACTTC.

For the CDR3, the DNA is TGTGCCAGCAGTGAAACTAGCGGGAGCTCCTACGAGCAGTACGTC. Amino acid sequence: CASSETSGSSYEQYV. The rearrangement links TRBV6-1 to TRBJ2-7; TRBD2 matches 11 bases. Germline V lookup: CDR1 MNHNS, CDR2 SASEGT. The length of the CDR3 is 15 residues. Unmatched junction bases numbered 0, after V lost 2 bases and J lost 0 bases.

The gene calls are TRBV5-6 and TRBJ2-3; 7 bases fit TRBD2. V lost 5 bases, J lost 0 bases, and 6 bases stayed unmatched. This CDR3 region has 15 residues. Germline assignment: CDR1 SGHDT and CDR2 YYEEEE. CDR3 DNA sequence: TGTGCCAGCAGGTACGGGAGGATGAGCACAGATACGCAGTATTTT. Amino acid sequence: CASRYGRMSTDTQYF.

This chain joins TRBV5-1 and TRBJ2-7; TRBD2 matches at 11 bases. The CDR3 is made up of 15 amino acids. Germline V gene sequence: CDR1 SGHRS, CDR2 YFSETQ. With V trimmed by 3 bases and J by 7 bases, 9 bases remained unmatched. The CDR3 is CASSYTSGSLGEQYF. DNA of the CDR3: TGCGCCAGCAGCTATACTAGCGGGAGCCTAGGGGAGCAGTACTTC.

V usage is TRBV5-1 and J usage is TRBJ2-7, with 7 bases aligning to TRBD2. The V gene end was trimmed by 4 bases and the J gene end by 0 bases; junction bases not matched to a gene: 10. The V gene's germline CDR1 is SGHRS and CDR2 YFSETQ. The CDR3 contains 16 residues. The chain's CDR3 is CASSEGQLAISYEQYF. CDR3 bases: TGCGCCAGCAGCGAAGGGCAACTAGCGATCTCCTACGAGCAGTACTTC.

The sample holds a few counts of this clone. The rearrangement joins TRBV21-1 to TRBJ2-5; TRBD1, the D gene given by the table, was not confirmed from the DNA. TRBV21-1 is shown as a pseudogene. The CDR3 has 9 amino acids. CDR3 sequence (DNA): TGTGCCAGCAGCACCAGGGGACACTTC. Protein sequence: CASSTRGHF.

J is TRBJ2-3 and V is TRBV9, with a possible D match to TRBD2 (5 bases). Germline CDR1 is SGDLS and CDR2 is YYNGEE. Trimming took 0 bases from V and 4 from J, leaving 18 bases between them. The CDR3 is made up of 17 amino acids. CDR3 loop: CASSVDLPSSFPDTQYF. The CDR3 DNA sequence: TGTGCCAGCAGCGTAGACCTCCCTTCTAGCTTCCCAGATACGCAGTATTTT.

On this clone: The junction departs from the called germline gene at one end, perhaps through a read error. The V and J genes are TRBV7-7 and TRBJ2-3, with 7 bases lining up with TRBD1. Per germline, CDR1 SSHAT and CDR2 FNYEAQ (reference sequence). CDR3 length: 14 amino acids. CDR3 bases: TGTGCTAGCAGCTTAGACAGGGTCACAGATACGCAGTATTTT. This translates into CASSLDRVTDTQYF.

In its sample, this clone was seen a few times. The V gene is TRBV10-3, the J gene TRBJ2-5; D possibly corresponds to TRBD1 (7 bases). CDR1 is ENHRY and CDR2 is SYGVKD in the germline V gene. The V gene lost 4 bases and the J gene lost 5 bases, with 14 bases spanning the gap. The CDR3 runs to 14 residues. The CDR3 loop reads CAISGNPGGETQYF. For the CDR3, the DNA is TGTGCCATCAGTGGCAACCCAGGGGGGGAGACCCAGTACTTC.

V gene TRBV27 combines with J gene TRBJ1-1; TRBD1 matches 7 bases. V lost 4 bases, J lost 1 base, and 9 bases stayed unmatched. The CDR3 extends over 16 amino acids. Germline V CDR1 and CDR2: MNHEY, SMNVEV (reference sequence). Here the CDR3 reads CASSSLTTGANTEAFF. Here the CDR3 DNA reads TGTGCCAGCAGTTCACTCACCACAGGGGCGAACACTGAAGCTTTCTTT.

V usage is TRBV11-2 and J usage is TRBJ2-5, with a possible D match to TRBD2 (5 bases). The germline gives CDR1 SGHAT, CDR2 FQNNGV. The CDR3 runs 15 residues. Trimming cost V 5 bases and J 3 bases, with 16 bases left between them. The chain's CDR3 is CASSPLYGEKETQYF. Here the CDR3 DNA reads TGTGCCAGCAGCCCATTGTACGGGGAGAAAGAGACCCAGTACTTC. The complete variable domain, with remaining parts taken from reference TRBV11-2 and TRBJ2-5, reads EAGVAQSPRYKIIEKRQSVAFWCNPISGHATLYWYQQILGQGPKLLIQFQNNGVVDDSQLPKDRFSAERLKGVDSTLKIQPAKLEDSAVYLCASSPLYGEKETQYFGPGTRLLVL.

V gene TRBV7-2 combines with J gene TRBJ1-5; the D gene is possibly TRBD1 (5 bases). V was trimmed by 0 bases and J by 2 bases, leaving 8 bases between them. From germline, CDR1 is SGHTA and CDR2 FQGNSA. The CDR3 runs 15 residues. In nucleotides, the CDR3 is TGTGCCAGCAGCTTAGCTTTAGGGGGCAATCAGCCCCAGCATTTT. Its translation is CASSLALGGNQPQHF.

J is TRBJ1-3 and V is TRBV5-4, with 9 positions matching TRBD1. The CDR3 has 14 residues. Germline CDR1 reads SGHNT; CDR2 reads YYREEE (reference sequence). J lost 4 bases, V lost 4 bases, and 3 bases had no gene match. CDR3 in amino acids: CASSPDRGGNTIYF. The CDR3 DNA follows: TGTGCCAGCAGCCCGGACAGGGGAGGAAACACCATATATTTT.

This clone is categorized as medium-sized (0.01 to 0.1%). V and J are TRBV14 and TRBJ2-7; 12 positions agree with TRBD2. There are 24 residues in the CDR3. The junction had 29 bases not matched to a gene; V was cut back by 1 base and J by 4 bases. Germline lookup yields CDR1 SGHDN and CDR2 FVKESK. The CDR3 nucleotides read TGTGCCAGCAGCCAAGGAAGGGGGTCTGGCTTGGCGACTAGCGGGAGTTGGAGGAATTACGAGCAGTACTTC. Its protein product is CASSQGRGSGLATSGSWRNYEQYF.

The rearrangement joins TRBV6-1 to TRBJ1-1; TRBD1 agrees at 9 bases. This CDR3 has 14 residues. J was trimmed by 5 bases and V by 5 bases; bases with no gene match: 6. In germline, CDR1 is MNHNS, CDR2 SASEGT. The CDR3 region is CASSSDRGDTEAFF. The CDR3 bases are TGTGCCAGCAGTTCGGACAGGGGCGATACTGAAGCTTTCTTT.

Here the CDR3 reads CASSESRTSRMDTQYF. CDR3 in DNA: TGCGCCAGCAGTGAGTCGAGGACTAGCAGGATGGATACGCAGTATTTT. The chain couples TRBV10-2 to TRBJ2-3; TRBD2 aligns across 8 bases. Germline trimming cut 0 bases from V and 6 bases from J; bases unmatched to any gene: 8. Germline V gene data show CDR1 as WSHSY and CDR2 as SAAADI. The CDR3 runs 16 residues.